Below, 12 T cell receptor beta chains from the same sample are listed, as sequenced in a study of T-cell memory formation after mild COVID-19. Using its own MiXCR run on the 5' RACE reads, TCRdb lists one record per CDR3 protein. The data show a few hundred thousand distinct CDR3 sequences, 20% to 25% seen once. The sequenced sample consisted of PBMCs or a T cell subset sorted from them (not recorded which). Receptors were obtained from an adult woman who had mild COVID-19 (a few samples of this study predate the infection). Cell type and time point are not known.

This clonotype was seen at least ten times. The V gene is TRBV25-1, the J gene TRBJ2-3; 15 bases fit TRBD2. V was clipped by 2 bases and J by 0 bases; unmatched bases: 18. Germline CDR1 and CDR2: MGHDK and SYGVNS. The CDR3 has 23 residues. The DNA of the CDR3 is TGTGCCAGCAGTGAACCGAAAACCGGGACTAGCGGGAGGTTGCCCTCTAGCACAGATACGCAGTATTTT. It translates to CASSEPKTGTSGRLPSSTDTQYF.

The chain is built from TRBV5-1 and TRBJ2-3, with 8 nucleotides matching TRBD1. In germline, CDR1 is SGHRS, CDR2 YFSETQ. CDR3 length equals 14 residues. The trim removed 3 bases at V and 5 bases at J, leaving 5 bases unmatched. Here the CDR3 DNA reads TGCGCCAGCAGCTGGACAGGGAATCAAGATACGCAGTATTTT. Its protein is CASSWTGNQDTQYF.

This clonotype was seen a few times. The rearrangement joins TRBV12-3 or TRBV12-4 to TRBJ1-1, with D uncertain. The CDR3 runs to 13 residues. Deletions cut 8 bases from V and 6 bases from J, with 16 bases between. In DNA form, the CDR3 reads TGTGCCAGCGGTCAGGAACCAGACGCTGAAGCTTTCTTT. Translating gives CASGQEPDAEAFF.

The chain links TRBV7-2 to TRBJ2-5; D is ambiguous. CDR3 length: 15 residues. CDR1 and CDR2 (germline): SGHTA, FQGNSA. Trimming took 1 base from V and 2 from J, leaving 11 bases between them. DNA for the CDR3: TGTGCCAGCAGCTTAGAATCCCTGGGGCAAGAGACCCAGTACTTC. Translation: CASSLESLGQETQYF.

The V call is TRBV12-3 or TRBV12-4, the J call TRBJ2-1; 9 positions agree with TRBD2. The CDR3 has 16 amino acids. Trimming at V came to 5 bases and at J to 11 bases, leaving 16 bases not matched to a gene. This chain's CDR3 is CASSLTETSGVFKQFF. In DNA, the CDR3 is TGTGCCAGCAGTCTGACAGAGACTAGCGGAGTATTCAAGCAGTTCTTC.

V usage is TRBV11-3 and J usage is TRBJ2-1; 8 bases agree with TRBD2. After removal of 5 bases from V and 12 bases from J, the junction contained 15 bases not matched to a gene. The V gene's germline CDR1 is SGHNT and CDR2 YENEEA. The CDR3 spans 15 residues. CDR3 protein: CASSPRSAGGPVQFF. The CDR3 bases are TGTGCCAGCAGCCCTAGGTCGGCGGGAGGCCCGGTGCAGTTCTTC.

V and J are TRBV7-9 and TRBJ1-2; no clear D gene. The CDR3 is 13 amino acids. Germline CDR1 reads SEHNR; CDR2 reads FQNEAQ (reference sequence). V was pared by 4 bases and J by 4 bases, with 10 bases between. The CDR3 sequence: CASSSTHSYGYTF. The CDR3 nucleotides read TGTGCCAGCAGCTCAACGCACAGCTATGGCTACACCTTC.

This clonotype has more than one count but fewer than ten. The rearrangement links TRBV29-1 to TRBJ2-5; D not certain. V shed 4 bases and J shed 5 bases, with 8 bases lying between them. The CDR3 runs 11 residues. Germline CDR1 reads SQVTM; CDR2 reads ANQGSEA. CDR3 in DNA: TGCAGCGTTGTCAGCCTTGAGACCCAGTACTTC. Encoded protein: CSVVSLETQYF.

This clonotype was seen only a few times. Written as DNA, the CDR3 is TGTGCCACCAGCCATGCCGCCCCAGGAACAGGGGGGATCTACGAGCAGTACTTC. This codes for CATSHAAPGTGGIYEQYF. J is TRBJ2-7 and V is TRBV24-1; 8 bases line up with TRBD1. Trimming cost V 7 bases and J 3 bases; bases outside gene matches: 19. The CDR3 is 18 residues long. Germline CDR1 and CDR2: KGHDR and SFDVKD.

The V gene is TRBV7-9, the J gene TRBJ2-3, with D uncertain. Germline V gene lookup returns CDR1 SEHNR and CDR2 FQNEAQ (reference sequence). V lost 5 bases to trimming and J lost 2 bases, with 14 bases between them. The CDR3 has 15 residues. CDR3 nucleotides: TGTGCCAGCAGCCGGTATTCGTCGGCCACAGATACGCAGTATTTT. Translation gives CASSRYSSATDTQYF.

This clonotype was detected a few times. V and J are TRBV20-1 and TRBJ1-2; 7 bases match TRBD1. Germline-derived CDR1 and CDR2 are DFQATT and SNEGSKA (reference sequence). The length of the CDR3 is 13 residues. V was pared by 6 bases and J by 4 bases, with 8 bases of the junction left unmatched. The CDR3 sequence: CSAGEQGLYGYTF. Written as DNA, the CDR3 is TGCAGTGCGGGGGAACAGGGGCTCTATGGCTACACCTTC.

A few counts support this clonotype. The chain's CDR3 is CASRDGSESYEQYF. The CDR3 DNA sequence: TGTGCCAGCAGGGATGGGAGCGAGTCCTACGAGCAGTACTTC. The chain combines TRBV28 with TRBJ2-7; a weak D match, TRBD2 (5 bases). This CDR3 comprises 14 residues. Germline V gives CDR1 MDHEN, CDR2 SYDVKM. The V end was cut by 6 bases, the J end by 1 base, with 13 bases between. Full variable domain (missing parts from reference TRBV28 and TRBJ2-7): DVKVTQSSRYLVKRTGEKVFLECVQDMDHENMFWYRQDPGLGLRLIYFSYDVKMKEKGDIPEGYSVSREKKERFSLILESASTNQTSMYLCASRDGSESYEQYFGPGTRLTVT.